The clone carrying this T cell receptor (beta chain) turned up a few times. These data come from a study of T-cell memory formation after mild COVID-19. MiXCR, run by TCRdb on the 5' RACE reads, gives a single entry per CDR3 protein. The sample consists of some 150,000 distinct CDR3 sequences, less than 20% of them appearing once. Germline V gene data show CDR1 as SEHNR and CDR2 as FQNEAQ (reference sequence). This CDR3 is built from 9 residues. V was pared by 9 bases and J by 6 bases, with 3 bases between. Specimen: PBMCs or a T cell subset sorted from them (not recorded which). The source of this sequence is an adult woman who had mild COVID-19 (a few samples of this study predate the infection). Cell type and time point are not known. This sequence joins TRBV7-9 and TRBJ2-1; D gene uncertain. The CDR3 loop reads CASPNEQFF. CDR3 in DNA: TGTGCCAGTCCCAATGAGCAGTTCTTC. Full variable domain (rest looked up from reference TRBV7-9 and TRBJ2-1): DTGVSQNPRHKITKRGQNVTFRCDPISEHNRLYWYRQTLGQGPEFLTYFQNEAQLEKSRLLSDRFSAERPKGSFSTLEIQRTEQGDSAMYLCASPNEQFFGPGTRLTVL.